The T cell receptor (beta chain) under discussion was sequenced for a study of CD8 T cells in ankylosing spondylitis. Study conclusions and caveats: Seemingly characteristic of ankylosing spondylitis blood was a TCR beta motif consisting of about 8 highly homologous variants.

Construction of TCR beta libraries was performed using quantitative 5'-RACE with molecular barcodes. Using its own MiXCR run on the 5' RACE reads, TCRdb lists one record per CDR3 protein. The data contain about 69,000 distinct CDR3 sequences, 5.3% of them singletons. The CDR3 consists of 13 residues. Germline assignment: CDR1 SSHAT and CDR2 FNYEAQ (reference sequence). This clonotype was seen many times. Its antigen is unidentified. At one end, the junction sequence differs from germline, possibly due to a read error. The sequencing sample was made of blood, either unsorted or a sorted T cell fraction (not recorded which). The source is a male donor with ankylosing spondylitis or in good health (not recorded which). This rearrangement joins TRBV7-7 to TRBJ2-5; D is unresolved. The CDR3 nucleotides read TGTGCTAGCAGCTTACACACGCAAGAGACCCAGTACTTC. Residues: CASSLHTQETQYF.